These 7 T cell receptor beta chains were all obtained from the same sample, sequenced in a study of T cells in Graves' hyperthyroidism and ophthalmopathy (dated 2019 in TCRdb). The library was produced with multiplex PCR. TCRdb shows the sequencer as Illumina HiSeq 2000. Amplification of TCR beta CDR3 regions was carried out from RNA transcripts. The first round of RT-PCR for the TCR CDR3 was performed with the HTBI primer set and the Qiagen OneStep RT-PCR kit. TCRdb cleaned the public reads at Q25 with fastp, built clones with MiXCR and kept in-frame beta chains. Each CDR3 protein gets just one entry, which takes the most common genes and DNA from the rows behind it. This sample lists under 500,000 distinct CDR3 sequences; over 12% were detected once. Under 30% of the sample belongs to the ten largest clones. The sequenced material came from blood. The receptors were sampled from a man aged 45-65 years with Graves' ophthalmopathy.

There are many counts of this clonotype. The chain couples TRBV2 to TRBJ2-4; D might be TRBD1 or TRBD2, each matching 5 bases. The CDR3 extends over 17 amino acids. Germline CDR1 is SNHLY and CDR2 is FYNNEI. Trimming left V 4 bases short and J 2 bases short, with 18 bases between. CDR3 sequence (DNA): TGTGCCAGCAGTGTGTGGGGGACGGGCTATTCCAAAAACATTCAGTACTTC. Translated: CASSVWGTGYSKNIQYF.

This clonotype was seen many times. At one end, the junction sequence differs from germline, possibly due to a read error. The CDR3 sequence is CASSPRTSGTYEQYF. The CDR3 DNA follows: TGTGCCAGCTCACCACGTACTAGCGGGACCTACGAGCAGTACTTC. The genes are TRBV5-1 and TRBJ2-7; 10 nucleotides align to TRBD2. This CDR3 has 15 amino acids. CDR1 and CDR2 from the germline V gene are SGHRS and YFSETQ. Supplemented by reference TRBV5-1 and TRBJ2-7, the full variable domain reads KAGVTQTPRYLIKTRGQQVTLSCSPISGHRSVSWYQQTPGQGLQFLFEYFSETQRNKGNFPGRFSGRQFSNSRSEMNVSTLELGDSALYLCASSPRTSGTYEQYFGPGTRLTVT.

The chain recombines TRBV14 with TRBJ2-2, with unresolved D. The CDR3 spans 14 residues. Germline values: CDR1 SGHDN, CDR2 FVKESK. Trimming took 1 base from V and 3 from J, leaving 6 bases between them. Here the CDR3 reads CASSQGVDTGELFF. DNA of the CDR3: TGTGCCAGCAGCCAAGGGGTGGACACCGGGGAGCTGTTTTTT.

This chain connects TRBV7-9 to TRBJ2-3; the match to TRBD2 covers 9 bases. V dropped 5 bases and J dropped 5; count of bases not matched to a gene: 11. Germline CDR1 SEHNR, CDR2 FQNEAQ (reference sequence). The CDR3 has 16 amino acids. CDR3 nucleotide sequence: TGTGCCAGCAGCCAAGCCGGCGGGAGGGCTATAGATACGCAGTATTTT. Encoded protein: CASSQAGGRAIDTQYF. Combining the CDR3 with reference TRBV7-9 and TRBJ2-3 gives the whole variable domain DTGVSQNPRHKITKRGQNVTFRCDPISEHNRLYWYRQTLGQGPEFLTYFQNEAQLEKSRLLSDRFSAERPKGSFSTLEIQRTEQGDSAMYLCASSQAGGRAIDTQYFGPGTRLTVL.

The DNA of the CDR3 is TGTGCCAGCAGCTTACCCCCTGGACGGAGAGACCGTAGCACAGATACGCAGTATTTT. Residues: CASSLPPGRRDRSTDTQYF. The gene calls are TRBV7-9 and TRBJ2-3; D remains ambiguous. V was pared by 2 bases and J by 0 bases, with 21 bases between. Germline V lookup: CDR1 SEHNR, CDR2 FQNEAQ (reference sequence). This CDR3 spans 19 amino acids.

On this clonotype itself: Since a much larger clone is just one base distant, this may be a read error. This chain uses TRBV29-1 with TRBJ1-1, with D unclear. V was trimmed by 0 bases and J by 0 bases, leaving 17 bases between them. CDR1 SQVTM and CDR2 ANQGSEA come from the germline V gene. This CDR3 contains 17 residues. The CDR3 DNA reads as TGCAGCGTTGAAGATCTCCGGGCCGAGGGCATGAACACTGAAGCTTTCTTT. Residues: CSVEDLRAEGMNTEAFF.

This clonotype was counted many times. The chain employs TRBV30 and TRBJ1-6, with D unclear. The CDR3 runs 13 residues. Germline CDR1 and CDR2: GTSNPN and SVGIG (reference sequence). V lost 2 bases and J 8 bases, leaving 10 bases between the germline ends. CDR3 loop: CAWSLGLDSPLHF. CDR3 bases: TGTGCCTGGAGTTTGGGTTTGGATTCACCCCTCCACTTT.